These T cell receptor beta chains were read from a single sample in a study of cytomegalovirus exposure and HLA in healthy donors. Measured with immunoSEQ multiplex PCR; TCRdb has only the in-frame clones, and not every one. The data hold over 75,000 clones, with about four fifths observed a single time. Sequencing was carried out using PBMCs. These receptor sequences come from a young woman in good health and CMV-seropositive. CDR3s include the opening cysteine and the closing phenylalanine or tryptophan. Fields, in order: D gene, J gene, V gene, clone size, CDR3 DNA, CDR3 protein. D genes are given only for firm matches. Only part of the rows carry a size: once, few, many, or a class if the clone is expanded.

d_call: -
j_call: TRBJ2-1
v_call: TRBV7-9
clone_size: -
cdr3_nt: TGTGCCAGCAGCTCCCCTCTCGTCCGCTACAATGAGCAGTTCTTC
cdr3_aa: CASSSPLVRYNEQFF

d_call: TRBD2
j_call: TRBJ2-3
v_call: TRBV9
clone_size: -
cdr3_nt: TGTGCCAGCAGTGACCGATCTCTAGCGGGGGATACGCAGTATTTT
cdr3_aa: CASSDRSLAGDTQYF

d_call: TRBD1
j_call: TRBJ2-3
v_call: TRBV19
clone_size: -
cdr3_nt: TGTGCCAGTAGTCCCCGGACAGGGGGCTTGCTAGATACGCAGTATTTT
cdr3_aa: CASSPRTGGLLDTQYF

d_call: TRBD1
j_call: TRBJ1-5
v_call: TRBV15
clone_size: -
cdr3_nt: TGTGCCACCAGCGACAGGGACAATCAGCCCCAGCATTTT
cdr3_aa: CATSDRDNQPQHF

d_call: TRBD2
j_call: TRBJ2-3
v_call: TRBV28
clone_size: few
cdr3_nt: TGTGCCAGCAGACTAGCGGGGGGCCTAGATACGCAGTATTTT
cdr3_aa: CASRLAGGLDTQYF

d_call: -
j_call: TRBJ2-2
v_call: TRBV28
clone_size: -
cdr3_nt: TGTGCCAGCAGATACCTTCGATCTGGGGGCGAGTCCGGGGAGCTGTTTTTT
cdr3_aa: CASRYLRSGGESGELFF

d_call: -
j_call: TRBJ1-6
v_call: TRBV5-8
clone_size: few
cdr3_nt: TGTGCCAGCAGCTTGCGGAGTCGGGTGTCACCCCTCCACTTT
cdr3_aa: CASSLRSRVSPLHF

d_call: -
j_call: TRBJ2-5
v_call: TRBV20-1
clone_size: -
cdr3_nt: TGCAGTGCTAGGGAGGACGCGACCCAGTACTTC
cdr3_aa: CSAREDATQYF

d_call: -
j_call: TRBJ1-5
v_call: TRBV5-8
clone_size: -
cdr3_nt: TGTGCCAGCAGCTTGGACAGGGGCAATCAGCCCCAGCATTTT
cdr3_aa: CASSLDRGNQPQHF

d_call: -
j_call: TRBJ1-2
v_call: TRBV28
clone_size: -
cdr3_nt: TGTGCCAGCAGTTTGCTGGGCGCCAGGGGCTACACCTTC
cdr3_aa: CASSLLGARGYTF

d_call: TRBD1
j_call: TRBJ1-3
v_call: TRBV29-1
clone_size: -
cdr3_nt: TGCAGCGTTGGCTGCCGCGGACAGGGGGTTACTGGAAACACCATATATTTT
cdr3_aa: CSVGCRGQGVTGNTIYF

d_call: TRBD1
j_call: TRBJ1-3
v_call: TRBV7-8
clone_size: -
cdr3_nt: TGTGCCAGCAGCTCAATAGACAGGGCTGGAAACACCATATATTTT
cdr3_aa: CASSSIDRAGNTIYF

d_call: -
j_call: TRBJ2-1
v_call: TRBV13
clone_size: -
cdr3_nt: TGTGCCAGCAGCTTACGACTAGTCGGAGCACATGAGCAGTTCTTC
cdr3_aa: CASSLRLVGAHEQFF

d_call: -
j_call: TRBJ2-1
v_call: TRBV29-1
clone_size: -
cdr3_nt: TGCAGCGCCCCTTCTTGGACACCCGGTTACAATGAGCAGTTCTTC
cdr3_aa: CSAPSWTPGYNEQFF

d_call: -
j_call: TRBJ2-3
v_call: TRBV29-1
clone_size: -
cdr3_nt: TGCAGCGCAGTTGGTGCGGACTCAAGCACAGATACGCAGTATTTT
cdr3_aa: CSAVGADSSTDTQYF

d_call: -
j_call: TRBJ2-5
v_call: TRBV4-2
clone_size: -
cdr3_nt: TGTGCCAGCAGCCAACCACTGGTAACAACCACGGGAGATTCAGAGACCCAGTACTTC
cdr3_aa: CASSQPLVTTTGDSETQYF

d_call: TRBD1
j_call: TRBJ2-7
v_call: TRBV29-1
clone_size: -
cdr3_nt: TGCAGCGTACTGGCGGGACAGGGGCCCTACGAGCAGTACTTC
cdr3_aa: CSVLAGQGPYEQYF

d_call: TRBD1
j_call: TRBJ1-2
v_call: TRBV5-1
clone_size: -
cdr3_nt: TGCGCCAGCAGATCCGGACAGGGAGCTAACTATGGCTACACCTTC
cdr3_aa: CASRSGQGANYGYTF

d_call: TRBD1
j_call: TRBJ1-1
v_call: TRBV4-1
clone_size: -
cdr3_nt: TGCGCCAGCAGCCAGTTTCCAGGGGGGAGAGGAACTGAAGCTTTCTTT
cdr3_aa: CASSQFPGGRGTEAFF

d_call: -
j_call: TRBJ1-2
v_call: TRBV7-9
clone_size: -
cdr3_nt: TGTGCCAGCAGCTCAACAGTCAACTATGGCTACACCTTC
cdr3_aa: CASSSTVNYGYTF

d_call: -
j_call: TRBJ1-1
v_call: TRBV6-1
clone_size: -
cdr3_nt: TGTGCCAGCAGTGAAGGAAGGGGCCCGGGAGGCTCTGAAGCTTTCTTT
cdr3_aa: CASSEGRGPGGSEAFF

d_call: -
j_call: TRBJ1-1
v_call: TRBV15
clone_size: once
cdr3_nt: TGTGCCACCAGCAGAGCAGAGAACACTGAAGCTTTCTTT
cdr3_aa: CATSRAENTEAFF

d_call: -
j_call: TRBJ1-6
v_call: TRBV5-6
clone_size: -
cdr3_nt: TGTGCCAGCAGCGCGGCGGGAACCTATAATTCACCCCTCCACTTT
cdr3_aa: CASSAAGTYNSPLHF

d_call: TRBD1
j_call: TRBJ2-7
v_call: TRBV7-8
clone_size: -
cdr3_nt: TGTGCCAGCAGCTTACATTCCGACAGGGAAGAGCAGTACTTC
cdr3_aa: CASSLHSDREEQYF

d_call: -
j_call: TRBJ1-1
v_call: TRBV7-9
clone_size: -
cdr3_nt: TGTGCCAGCATAGGTCGAGGTTCTTACACTGAAGCTTTCTTT
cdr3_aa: CASIGRGSYTEAFF

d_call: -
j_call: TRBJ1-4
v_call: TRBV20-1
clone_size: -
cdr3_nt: TGCAGTGCTAGAAGCCTCGAAAAACTGTTTTTT
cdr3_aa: CSARSLEKLFF

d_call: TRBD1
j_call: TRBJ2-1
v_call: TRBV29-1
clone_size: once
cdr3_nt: TGCAGCGTTGAGCCCCACAGGGGCTCCTACAATGAGCAGTTCTTC
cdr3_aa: CSVEPHRGSYNEQFF

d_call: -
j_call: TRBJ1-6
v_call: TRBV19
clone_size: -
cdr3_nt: TGTGCCAGTAGTATTGGTGCCCCTGCGGCTTCACCCCTCCACTTT
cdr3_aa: CASSIGAPAASPLHF

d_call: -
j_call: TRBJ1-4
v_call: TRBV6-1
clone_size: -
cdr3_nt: TGTGCCAGTACTAGGGGGTTCGGTGAAAAACTGTTTTTT
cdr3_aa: CASTRGFGEKLFF

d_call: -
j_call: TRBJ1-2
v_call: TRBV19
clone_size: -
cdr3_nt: TGTGCCAGTATTGGGCCTCACAGGGTAATCTATGGCTACACCTTC
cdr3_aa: CASIGPHRVIYGYTF

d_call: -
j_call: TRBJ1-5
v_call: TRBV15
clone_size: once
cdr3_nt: TGTGCCACCGGACATCCTAATAGCAATCAGCCCCAGCATTTT
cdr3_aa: CATGHPNSNQPQHF

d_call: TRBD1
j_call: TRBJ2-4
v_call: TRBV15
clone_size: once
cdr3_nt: TGTGCCACCAGCAGACCTACAGGGGGCGCGATAAACATTCAGTACTTC
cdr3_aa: CATSRPTGGAINIQYF

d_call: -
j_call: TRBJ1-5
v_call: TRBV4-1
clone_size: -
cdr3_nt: TGCGCCAGCAGCCAAGATATAACAGGAAGAAATCAGCCCCAGCATTTT
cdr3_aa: CASSQDITGRNQPQHF

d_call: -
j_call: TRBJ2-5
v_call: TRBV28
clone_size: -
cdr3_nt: TGTGCCAGCATTCGAAGCAGGGAAAAACAAGAGACCCAGTACTTC
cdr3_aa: CASIRSREKQETQYF

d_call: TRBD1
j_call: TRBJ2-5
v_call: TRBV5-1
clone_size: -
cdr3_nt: TGCGCCAGCAGCTTGACAGGGGGCAAGGAGACCCAGTACTTC
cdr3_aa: CASSLTGGKETQYF

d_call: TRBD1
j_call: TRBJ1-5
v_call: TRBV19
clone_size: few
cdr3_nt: TGTGACACAGACAGACAGGGCAACAAGCCCCAGCATTTT
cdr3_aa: CDTDRQGNKPQHF

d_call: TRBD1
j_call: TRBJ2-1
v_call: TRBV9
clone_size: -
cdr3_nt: TGTGCCAGCAGCGTAGCAGGGGGCCCAAACAATGAGCAGTTCTTC
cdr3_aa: CASSVAGGPNNEQFF

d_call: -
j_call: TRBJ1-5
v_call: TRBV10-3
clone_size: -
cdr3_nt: TGTGCCATCAGTGAATACGAGAATCAGCCCCAGCATTTT
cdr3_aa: CAISEYENQPQHF

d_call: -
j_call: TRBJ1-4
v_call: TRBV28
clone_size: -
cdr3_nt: TGTGCCAGCAGTGGGGAGATCCCAACTAATGAAAAACTGTTTTTT
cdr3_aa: CASSGEIPTNEKLFF

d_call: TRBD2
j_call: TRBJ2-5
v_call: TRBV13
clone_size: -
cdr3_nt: TGTGCCAGCAGCCGCTCCGGGAGGGCAGGGGAGACCCAGTACTTC
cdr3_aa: CASSRSGRAGETQYF

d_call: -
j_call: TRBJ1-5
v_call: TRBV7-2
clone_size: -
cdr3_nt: TGTGCCAGCAGCTTAGCACGGACAGCCCACTGGAGCAATCAGCCCCAGCATTTT
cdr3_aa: CASSLARTAHWSNQPQHF

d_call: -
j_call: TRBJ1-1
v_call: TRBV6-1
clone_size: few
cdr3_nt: TGTGCCAGTAATAGACAAGCGAACACTGAAGCTTTCTTT
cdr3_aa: CASNRQANTEAFF

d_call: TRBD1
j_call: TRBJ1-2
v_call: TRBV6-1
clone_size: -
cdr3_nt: TGTGCCAGCAGTGACTCACAGGGGGCCTATGGCTACACCTTC
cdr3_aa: CASSDSQGAYGYTF

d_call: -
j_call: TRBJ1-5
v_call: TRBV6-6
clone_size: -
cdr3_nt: TGTGCCAGCAGTTACGGTGGGGCGGATAGCAATCAGCCCCAGCATTTT
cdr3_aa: CASSYGGADSNQPQHF

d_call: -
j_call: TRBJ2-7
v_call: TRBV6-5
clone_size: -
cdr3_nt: TGTGCCAGCAGTTACTCGATGCTAGCGAGAGCCTACGAGCAGTACTTC
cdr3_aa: CASSYSMLARAYEQYF

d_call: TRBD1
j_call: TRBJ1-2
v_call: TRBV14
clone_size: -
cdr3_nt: TGTGCCAGCAGCCTTGAGGGACAGTCAAATGGCTACACCTTC
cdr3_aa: CASSLEGQSNGYTF

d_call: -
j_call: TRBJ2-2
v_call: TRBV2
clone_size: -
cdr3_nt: TGTGCCAGCAGTGTGGCCGGGGTTAACACCGGGGAGCTGTTTTTT
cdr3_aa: CASSVAGVNTGELFF

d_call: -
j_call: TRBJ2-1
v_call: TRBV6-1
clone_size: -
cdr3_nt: TGTGCCAGCAGTGAATGGCCTTCCTACAATGAGCAGTTCTTC
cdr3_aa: CASSEWPSYNEQFF

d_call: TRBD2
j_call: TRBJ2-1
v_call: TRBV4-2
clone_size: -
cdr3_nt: TGTGCCAGCAGCGCTGGGACTAGCGGGCTATACAATGAGCAGTTCTTC
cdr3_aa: CASSAGTSGLYNEQFF

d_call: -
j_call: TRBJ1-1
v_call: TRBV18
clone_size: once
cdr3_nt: TGTGCCAGCTCACCTTCAGAGAGGTTAATGAACACTGAAGCTTTCTTT
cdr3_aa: CASSPSERLMNTEAFF

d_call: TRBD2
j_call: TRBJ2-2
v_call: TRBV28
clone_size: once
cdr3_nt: TGTGCCAGCAGTTCTGGACTAGCGGGGACCGGGGAGCTGTTTTTT
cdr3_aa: CASSSGLAGTGELFF

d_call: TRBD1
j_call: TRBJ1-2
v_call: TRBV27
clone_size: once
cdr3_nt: TGTGCCAGCAAGTTAGAGACAGGGGGTAACTATGGCTACACCTTC
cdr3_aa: CASKLETGGNYGYTF

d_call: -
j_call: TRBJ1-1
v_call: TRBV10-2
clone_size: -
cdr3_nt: TGCGCCAGCAGTGAGACGAGAAACACTGAAGCTTTCTTT
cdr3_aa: CASSETRNTEAFF

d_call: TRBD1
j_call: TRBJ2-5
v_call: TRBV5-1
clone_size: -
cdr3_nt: TGCGCCAGCAGCTTGGCCAGGGGGCAAGAGACCCAGTACTTC
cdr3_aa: CASSLARGQETQYF

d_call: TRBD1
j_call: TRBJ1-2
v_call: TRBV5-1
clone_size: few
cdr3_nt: TGCGCCAGCAGTTCAGGGGGCAGGGGCTACACCTTC
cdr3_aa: CASSSGGRGYTF

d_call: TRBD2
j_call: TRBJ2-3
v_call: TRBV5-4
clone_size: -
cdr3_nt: TGTGCCAGCAGCTTGCGCGGGGGGCCGACAGATACGCAGTATTTT
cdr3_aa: CASSLRGGPTDTQYF

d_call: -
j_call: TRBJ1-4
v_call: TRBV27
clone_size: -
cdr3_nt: TGTGCCAGCAGTTTAGGTTGGGCGACAACTAATGAAAAACTGTTTTTT
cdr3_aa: CASSLGWATTNEKLFF

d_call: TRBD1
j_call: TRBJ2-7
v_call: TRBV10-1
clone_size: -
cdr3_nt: TGCGCCAGCAGTGAGTCCCCGGACAGGGGTTACGAGCAGTACTTC
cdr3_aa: CASSESPDRGYEQYF

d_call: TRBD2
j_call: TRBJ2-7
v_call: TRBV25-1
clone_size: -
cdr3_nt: TGTGCCAGCAGTGATCCCCCTAGCGGGAACGAGCAGTACTTC
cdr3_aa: CASSDPPSGNEQYF

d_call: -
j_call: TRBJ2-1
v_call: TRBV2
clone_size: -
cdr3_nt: TGTGCCAGCAGTGAAGCGATGGGGATGATGGAGGACAATGAGCAGTTCTTC
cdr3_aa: CASSEAMGMMEDNEQFF